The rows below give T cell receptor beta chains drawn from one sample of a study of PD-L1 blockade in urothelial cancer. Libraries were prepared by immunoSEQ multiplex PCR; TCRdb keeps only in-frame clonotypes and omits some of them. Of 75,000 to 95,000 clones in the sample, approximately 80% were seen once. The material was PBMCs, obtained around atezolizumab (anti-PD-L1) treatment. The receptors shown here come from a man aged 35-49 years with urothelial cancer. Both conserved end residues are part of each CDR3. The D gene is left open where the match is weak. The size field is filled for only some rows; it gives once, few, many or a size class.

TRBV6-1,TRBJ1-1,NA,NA,CASSATGVNTEAFF,TGTGCCAGCAGTGCTACAGGTGTGAACACTGAAGCTTTCTTT
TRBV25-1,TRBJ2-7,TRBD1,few,CASSRGQGYEQYF,TGTGCCAGCAGCCGGGGACAGGGCTACGAGCAGTACTTC
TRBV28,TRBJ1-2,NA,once,CASTSTPGGYGYTF,TGTGCCAGCACAAGCACCCCAGGAGGCTATGGCTACACCTTC
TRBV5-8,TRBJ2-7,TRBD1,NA,CASSLTGKGGQYF,TGTGCCAGCAGCCTGACAGGGAAAGGCGGGCAGTACTTC
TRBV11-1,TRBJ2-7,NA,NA,CASSLGRKNTYEQYF,TGTGCCAGCAGCTTAGGGCGGAAAAATACCTACGAGCAGTACTTC
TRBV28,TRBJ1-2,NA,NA,CASSSPQGSYGYTF,TGTGCCAGCAGTTCCCCCCAGGGGTCCTATGGCTACACCTTC
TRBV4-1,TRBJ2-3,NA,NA,CASIGHVGSTDTQYF,TGCGCCAGCATCGGACATGTTGGATCCACAGATACGCAGTATTTT
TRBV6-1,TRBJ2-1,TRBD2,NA,CASSLTSGGRNEQFF,TGTGCCAGCAGTTTGACTAGCGGGGGGAGAAATGAGCAGTTCTTC
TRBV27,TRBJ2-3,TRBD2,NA,CASSSGRVTDTQYF,TGTGCCAGCAGTTCTGGGAGGGTCACAGATACGCAGTATTTT
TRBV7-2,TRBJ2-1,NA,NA,CASSPLSYNEQFF,TGTGCCAGCAGCCCCCTATCCTACAATGAGCAGTTCTTC
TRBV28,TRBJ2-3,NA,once,CASSTKLHTDTQYF,TGTGCCAGCAGTACGAAGTTACACACAGATACGCAGTATTTT
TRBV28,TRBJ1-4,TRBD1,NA,CASSSLPGRGYTNEKLFF,TGTGCCAGCAGTTCTCTCCCGGGCAGGGGGTATACTAATGAAAAACTGTTTTTT
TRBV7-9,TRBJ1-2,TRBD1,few,CASSSGTELGYTF,TGTGCCAGCAGCTCCGGGACAGAACTCGGCTACACCTTC
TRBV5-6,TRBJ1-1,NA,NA,CASSLGPPGAFF,TGTGCCAGCAGCTTGGGGCCTCCGGGAGCTTTCTTT
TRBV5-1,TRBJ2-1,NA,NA,CASHLGGYSSYNEQFF,TGCGCCAGCCATCTTGGGGGGTACAGCTCCTACAATGAGCAGTTCTTC
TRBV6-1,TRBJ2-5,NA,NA,CASAGSGETQYF,TGTGCCAGTGCGGGCTCCGGGGAGACCCAGTACTTC
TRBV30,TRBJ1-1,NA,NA,CAWRTRMTGAFF,TGTGCCTGGAGGACACGCATGACCGGAGCTTTCTTT
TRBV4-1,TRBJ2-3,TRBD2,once,CASSHRGRSPGADTQYF,TGCGCCAGCAGCCACCGCGGGAGGTCACCCGGGGCGGATACGCAGTATTTT
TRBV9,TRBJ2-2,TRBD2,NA,CASSASQLAANGELFF,TGTGCCAGCAGCGCCTCCCAACTAGCGGCTAACGGGGAGCTGTTTTTT
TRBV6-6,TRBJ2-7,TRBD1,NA,CASSKLGQGESEQYF,TGTGCCAGCAGTAAACTCGGACAGGGAGAAAGCGAGCAGTACTTC
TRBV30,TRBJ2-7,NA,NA,CAWSVRRSEQYF,TGTGCCTGGAGCGTACGGAGGTCCGAGCAGTACTTC
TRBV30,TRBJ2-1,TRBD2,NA,CAWFAGGQNEQFF,TGTGCCTGGTTTGCGGGAGGGCAGAATGAGCAGTTCTTC
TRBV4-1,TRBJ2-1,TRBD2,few,CASSPPSGSGEEFF,TGCGCCAGCAGCCCCCCTAGCGGGAGTGGAGAGGAGTTCTTC
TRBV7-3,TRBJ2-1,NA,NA,CASSYQGYEQFF,TGTGCCAGCAGCTATCAGGGATATGAGCAGTTCTTC
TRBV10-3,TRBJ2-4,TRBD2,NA,CAISDVAGGDIQYF,TGTGCCATCAGTGACGTTGCGGGAGGAGACATTCAGTACTTC
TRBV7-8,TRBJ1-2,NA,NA,CASSPRVPGTRSGYTF,TGTGCCAGCAGCCCACGGGTACCCGGGACACGAAGCGGCTACACCTTC
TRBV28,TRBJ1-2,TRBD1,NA,CASSFGDRALYGYTF,TGTGCCAGCAGTTTTGGGGACAGGGCCCTCTATGGCTACACCTTC
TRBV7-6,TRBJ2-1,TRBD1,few,CASSFGQAGLYNEQFF,TGTGCCAGCAGCTTCGGACAGGCCGGACTCTACAATGAGCAGTTCTTC
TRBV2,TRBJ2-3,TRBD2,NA,CASSGTGTTSTDTQYF,TGTGCCAGCAGTGGGACCGGGACTACCTCCACAGATACGCAGTATTTT
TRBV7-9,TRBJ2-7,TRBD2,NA,CASSPGSGFPESYEQYF,TGTGCCAGCAGCCCCGGTAGCGGGTTCCCCGAAAGCTACGAGCAGTACTTC
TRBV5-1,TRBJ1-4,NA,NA,CASSRWAAQSTNEKLFF,TGCGCCAGCAGCCGATGGGCTGCGCAGTCTACTAATGAAAAACTGTTTTTT
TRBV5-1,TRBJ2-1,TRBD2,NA,CASSFGGSYNEQFF,TGCGCCAGCAGCTTTGGCGGGAGCTACAATGAGCAGTTCTTC
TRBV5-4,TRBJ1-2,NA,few,CASSSLAYGYTF,TGTGCCAGCAGCTCTTTAGCCTATGGCTACACCTTC
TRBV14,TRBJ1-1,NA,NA,CASSHQNGRTEAFF,TGTGCCAGCAGCCATCAGAATGGGAGGACCGAAGCTTTCTTT
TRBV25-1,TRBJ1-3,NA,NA,CASSEESTGNTIYF,TGTGCCAGCAGTGAAGAAAGCACTGGAAACACCATATATTTT
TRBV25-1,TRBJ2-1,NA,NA,CASRSTTLYNEQFF,TGTGCCAGCAGGTCCACTACACTGTACAATGAGCAGTTCTTC
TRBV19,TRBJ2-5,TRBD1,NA,CASSTRTGMETQYF,TGTGCCAGTAGTACACGGACAGGGATGGAGACCCAGTACTTC
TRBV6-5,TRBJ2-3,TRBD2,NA,CASRRTSGSTDTQYF,TGTGCCAGCAGGAGGACTAGCGGGAGCACAGATACGCAGTATTTT
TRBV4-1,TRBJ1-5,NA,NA,CASSQGLRGGNQPQHF,TGCGCCAGCAGCCAGGGGCTTCGGGGGGGCAATCAGCCCCAGCATTTT
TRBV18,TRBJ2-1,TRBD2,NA,CASSPPGLAGNNEQFF,TGTGCCAGCTCACCCCCAGGCCTAGCGGGAAACAATGAGCAGTTCTTC
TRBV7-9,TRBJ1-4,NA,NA,CASSLGGTGNEKLFF,TGTGCCAGCAGCTTAGGCGGGACCGGTAATGAAAAACTGTTTTTT
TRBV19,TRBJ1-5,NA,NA,CASSAGRAPDQPQHF,TGTGCCAGTAGTGCGGGACGGGCCCCCGATCAGCCCCAGCATTTT
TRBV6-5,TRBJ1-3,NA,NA,CASSVTQHSGNTIYF,TGTGCCAGCAGTGTGACACAGCACTCTGGAAACACCATATATTTT
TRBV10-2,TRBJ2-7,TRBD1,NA,CASSGTGRRREQYF,TGCGCCAGCAGTGGGACAGGGCGGAGGCGGGAGCAGTACTTC
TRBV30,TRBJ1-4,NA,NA,CAYTPFRSGREKLFF,TGTGCCTACACCCCATTTCGGAGCGGGCGCGAAAAACTGTTTTTT
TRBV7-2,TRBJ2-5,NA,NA,CASSLGGGETQYF,TGTGCCAGCAGCTTGGGAGGGGGAGAGACCCAGTACTTC
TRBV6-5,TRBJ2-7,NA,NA,CASMGAGSYEQYF,TGTGCCAGCATGGGGGCGGGCTCCTACGAGCAGTACTTC
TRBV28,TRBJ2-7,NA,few,CASSFPAGANEQYF,TGTGCCAGCAGTTTTCCGGCAGGGGCTAACGAGCAGTACTTC
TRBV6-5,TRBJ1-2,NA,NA,CASSYNQGRTYGYTF,TGTGCCAGCAGTTACAATCAGGGAAGGACCTATGGCTACACCTTC
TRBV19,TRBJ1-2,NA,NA,CASSIGGSGYTF,TGTGCCAGTAGTATAGGAGGATCTGGCTACACCTTC
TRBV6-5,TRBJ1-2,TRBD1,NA,CASSPTGGAGYTF,TGTGCCAGCAGCCCGACAGGGGGCGCAGGCTACACCTTC
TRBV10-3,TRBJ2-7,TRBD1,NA,CATQGQGDYEQYF,TGTGCCACCCAGGGACAGGGGGACTACGAGCAGTACTTC
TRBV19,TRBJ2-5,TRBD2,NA,CASSNSGTSIETQYF,TGTGCCAGTTCGAACTCCGGGACTAGCATCGAGACCCAGTACTTC
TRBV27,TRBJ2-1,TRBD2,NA,CASSRREGPHEQFF,TGTGCCAGCAGTCGGCGGGAGGGCCCGCATGAGCAGTTCTTC
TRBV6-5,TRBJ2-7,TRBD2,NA,CASSPKAGPYEQYF,TGTGCCAGCAGTCCGAAAGCGGGACCCTACGAGCAGTACTTC
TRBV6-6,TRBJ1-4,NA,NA,CATAGVEKLFF,TGTGCCACCGCGGGAGTTGAAAAACTGTTTTTT
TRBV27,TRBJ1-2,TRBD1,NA,CASSPYPQGAGGYTF,TGTGCCAGCAGCCCCTATCCTCAGGGGGCGGGGGGCTACACCTTC
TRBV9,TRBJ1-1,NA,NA,CASSATTVMNTEAFF,TGTGCCAGCAGTGCCACGACAGTCATGAACACTGAAGCTTTCTTT
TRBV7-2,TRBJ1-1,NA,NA,CASSSAGGKHTEAFF,TGTGCCAGCAGCTCCGCAGGAGGGAAGCACACTGAAGCTTTCTTT
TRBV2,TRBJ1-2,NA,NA,CASRRDKWGYTF,TGTGCCAGCAGAAGGGACAAATGGGGCTACACCTTC